Listed below are T cell receptor beta chains from one sample, sequenced in a study of blood T cell repertoires in COVID-19. TCRdb's copy holds only in-frame clones and misses some; the assay was immunoSEQ multiplex PCR. The sample yields around 130,000 clones, approximately 84% seen once. The sequencing input was peripheral blood. The receptors here all came from a man aged 55 to 70 with acute or convalescent COVID-19. The CDR3 runs from the conserved cysteine through the conserved F or W. The order of the fields is clone size, D gene, V gene, J gene, CDR3 protein, CDR3 DNA. The D gene is left open where the match is weak. A clone size is listed for some rows: how often the clone was seen (once, few, many), or a class if it is expanded.

NA	NA	TRBV3-1/TRBV3-2	TRBJ2-1	CASTMRVGDPEQFF	TGTGCCTCCACCATGAGGGTTGGGGATCCTGAGCAGTTCTTC
NA	NA	TRBV24-1	TRBJ2-2	CATSDPSGDRTGELFF	TGTGCCACCAGTGACCCTTCGGGAGATCGCACCGGGGAGCTGTTTTTT
NA	NA	TRBV30	TRBJ1-1	CAWRRGGVNTEAFF	TGTGCCTGGAGGAGGGGAGGAGTGAACACTGAAGCTTTCTTT
NA	TRBD2	TRBV5-4	TRBJ2-5	CASSLAGGGTHRETQYF	TGTGCCAGCAGCTTGGCCGGCGGGGGAACTCACCGAGAGACCCAGTACTTC
NA	NA	TRBV6-4	TRBJ1-1	CASRLQQWTEAFF	TGTGCCAGCAGACTTCAACAGTGGACTGAAGCTTTCTTT
NA	TRBD1	TRBV9	TRBJ2-5	CASTQGRDSYQETQYF	TGTGCCAGCACCCAAGGCCGGGACAGCTATCAAGAGACCCAGTACTTC
NA	TRBD2	TRBV5-4	TRBJ2-2	CASSLAGVGELFF	TGTGCCAGCAGCTTAGCGGGAGTGGGGGAGCTGTTTTTT
NA	NA	TRBV21-1	TRBJ2-2	CASSKKIGTPGLAGGPTGELFF	TGTGCCAGCAGCAAAAAAATCGGAACACCGGGACTAGCGGGAGGACCCACCGGGGAGCTGTTTTTT
NA	NA	TRBV7-9	TRBJ2-5	CASRAEETQYF	TGTGCCAGCAGGGCAGAAGAGACCCAGTACTTC
NA	TRBD1	TRBV5-1	TRBJ1-1	CASSLANWDRGNTEAFF	TGCGCCAGCAGCTTGGCAAATTGGGACAGGGGGAACACTGAAGCTTTCTTT
once	NA	TRBV7-6	TRBJ2-7	CASSPRDSKLYEQYF	TGTGCCAGCAGCCCCCGGGACTCGAAACTATACGAGCAGTACTTC
NA	NA	TRBV28	TRBJ1-4	CASKLQGLGNEKLFF	TGTGCCAGCAAACTTCAGGGGCTCGGTAATGAAAAACTGTTTTTT
NA	TRBD1	TRBV19	TRBJ1-5	CASRGQGLNQPQHF	TGTGCCAGTAGGGGACAGGGCTTAAATCAGCCCCAGCATTTT
NA	NA	TRBV5-1	TRBJ1-4	CASSLGQNNEKLFF	TGCGCCAGCAGCTTGGGACAGAATAATGAAAAACTGTTTTTT
NA	TRBD2	TRBV6-5	TRBJ2-7	CASSSLTSGTSYEQYF	TGTGCCAGCAGTTCTCTGACTAGCGGGACCTCCTACGAGCAGTACTTC
NA	TRBD1	TRBV24-1	TRBJ2-1	CATSDLRDRERNQQFF	TGTGCCACCAGTGACCTCCGGGACAGGGAAAGGAATCAGCAGTTCTTC
NA	NA	TRBV24-1	TRBJ2-1	CATSDSNEQFF	TGTGCCACCAGTGACTCCAATGAGCAGTTCTTC
NA	NA	TRBV2	TRBJ1-5	CASSEYTGSQPQHF	TGTGCCAGCAGTGAGTATACAGGGAGCCAGCCCCAGCATTTT
NA	TRBD1	TRBV7-2	TRBJ2-1	CASSSGQGSNEQFF	TGTGCCAGCAGCTCTGGACAGGGAAGCAATGAGCAGTTCTTC
NA	TRBD2	TRBV5-1	TRBJ2-3	CASGDLAGPSTDTQYF	TGCGCCAGCGGCGACCTAGCGGGCCCTAGCACAGATACGCAGTATTTT
NA	NA	TRBV11-2	TRBJ1-1	CASSIKLGQAEAFF	TGTGCCAGCAGCATAAAATTGGGCCAGGCAGAAGCTTTCTTT
NA	TRBD1	TRBV24-1	TRBJ1-5	CATRDRGLNQPQHF	TGTGCCACCAGAGACAGGGGTCTCAATCAGCCCCAGCATTTT
NA	NA	TRBV7-3	TRBJ2-5	CASSSGDQETQYF	TGTGCCAGCAGCTCAGGGGATCAAGAGACCCAGTACTTC
NA	TRBD1	TRBV19	TRBJ1-4	CASSTGGSSNEKLFF	TGTGCCAGTAGTACAGGGGGCAGCTCAAATGAAAAACTGTTTTTT
NA	NA	TRBV10-3	TRBJ1-3	CAISSAGSGNTIYF	TGTGCCATCAGTTCGGCAGGGTCTGGAAACACCATATATTTT